This is a list of T cell receptor beta chains from one sample in a study of blood T cell repertoires in COVID-19. Measured with immunoSEQ multiplex PCR; TCRdb has only the in-frame clones, and not every one. Among more than 200,000 clones, around 86% were seen once, and the ten largest hold 7% to 8.5%. Source material: PBMCs or T cells enriched from blood (not recorded which). The receptors come from a man between 25 and 39 years old in a cohort exposed to, infected with or recovered from COVID-19 (not recorded which). CDR3s include the opening cysteine and the closing phenylalanine or tryptophan. Each record gives: D gene, clone size, J gene, V gene, CDR3 protein, CDR3 DNA. The D gene is left open where the match is weak. The size of a clone is reported for some rows only, either as once, few or many, or as a class for expanded clones.

d_call: TRBD2; clone_size: .; j_call: TRBJ2-1; v_call: TRBV11-2; cdr3_aa: CASSPRYAGARNEQFF; cdr3_nt: TGTGCCAGCAGCCCGCGTTACGCGGGAGCCCGCAATGAGCAGTTCTTC
d_call: .; clone_size: .; j_call: TRBJ2-5; v_call: TRBV7-7; cdr3_aa: CASSSDWAGFQETQYF; cdr3_nt: TGTGCTAGCAGCTCCGACTGGGCGGGGTTTCAAGAGACCCAGTACTTC
d_call: .; clone_size: once; j_call: TRBJ2-3; v_call: TRBV28; cdr3_aa: CASWTPDTQYF; cdr3_nt: TGTGCCAGCTGGACTCCAGATACGCAGTATTTT
d_call: .; clone_size: .; j_call: TRBJ2-7; v_call: TRBV10-2; cdr3_aa: CASSISGTLYEQYF; cdr3_nt: TGCGCCAGCAGCATATCCGGGACACTCTACGAGCAGTACTTC
d_call: TRBD1; clone_size: .; j_call: TRBJ1-2; v_call: TRBV7-9; cdr3_aa: CATLSGTGINYGYTF; cdr3_nt: TGTGCCACGCTTTCCGGGACAGGGATTAACTATGGCTACACCTTC
d_call: .; clone_size: .; j_call: TRBJ1-2; v_call: TRBV19; cdr3_aa: CASSVDAQGPRQGYGYTF; cdr3_nt: TGTGCCAGTAGTGTTGATGCCCAGGGGCCGAGGCAAGGCTATGGCTACACCTTC
d_call: TRBD2; clone_size: .; j_call: TRBJ2-7; v_call: TRBV27; cdr3_aa: CASSRTGTSGIYEQYF; cdr3_nt: TGTGCCAGCAGCCGTACCGGGACTAGCGGGATCTACGAGCAGTACTTC
d_call: TRBD1; clone_size: .; j_call: TRBJ1-2; v_call: TRBV6-5; cdr3_aa: CASSQNRGRDGYTF; cdr3_nt: TGTGCCAGCAGTCAAAACAGGGGTCGGGATGGCTACACCTTC
d_call: TRBD1; clone_size: once; j_call: TRBJ2-3; v_call: TRBV4-1; cdr3_aa: CASSQKEDRGTDTQYF; cdr3_nt: TGCGCCAGCAGCCAGAAAGAGGACAGGGGGACAGATACGCAGTATTTT
d_call: .; clone_size: .; j_call: TRBJ1-2; v_call: TRBV27; cdr3_aa: CASTSLGGSDYGYTF; cdr3_nt: TGTGCCAGCACCTCGTTGGGAGGCTCGGACTATGGCTACACCTTC
d_call: .; clone_size: .; j_call: TRBJ2-7; v_call: TRBV5-1; cdr3_aa: CASSLGQGQLSPYEQYF; cdr3_nt: TGCGCCAGCAGCTTGGGGCAGGGGCAGCTCAGCCCCTACGAGCAGTACTTC
d_call: .; clone_size: .; j_call: TRBJ1-1; v_call: TRBV12-3/TRBV12-4; cdr3_aa: CASSLQGIAEAFF; cdr3_nt: TGTGCCAGCAGTTTACAGGGCATAGCTGAAGCTTTCTTT
d_call: .; clone_size: .; j_call: TRBJ1-5; v_call: TRBV19; cdr3_aa: CASSIDAGTNQPQHF; cdr3_nt: TGTGCCAGTAGTATAGATGCAGGAACGAATCAGCCCCAGCATTTT
d_call: TRBD1; clone_size: .; j_call: TRBJ2-2; v_call: TRBV6-2/TRBV6-3; cdr3_aa: CASSRTGGAALFREAGELFF; cdr3_nt: TGTGCCAGCAGCCGTACAGGGGGCGCAGCTCTTTTTCGGGAGGCCGGGGAGCTGTTTTTT
d_call: TRBD1; clone_size: once; j_call: TRBJ1-2; v_call: TRBV3-1/TRBV3-2; cdr3_aa: CASSQDRGGAWGYTF; cdr3_nt: TGTGCCAGCAGCCAAGATCGAGGGGGCGCTTGGGGCTACACCTTC
d_call: .; clone_size: .; j_call: TRBJ2-5; v_call: TRBV24-1; cdr3_aa: CATGSTSRGQETQYF; cdr3_nt: TGTGCCACCGGCTCTACTAGCAGGGGGCAAGAGACCCAGTACTTC
d_call: .; clone_size: .; j_call: TRBJ2-1; v_call: TRBV28; cdr3_aa: CASTRSKFPEQFF; cdr3_nt: TGTGCCAGCACGCGTAGTAAATTTCCTGAGCAGTTCTTC
d_call: TRBD2; clone_size: .; j_call: TRBJ2-3; v_call: TRBV11-2; cdr3_aa: CASSLGTSRVDTQYF; cdr3_nt: TGTGCCAGCAGCTTAGGGACTAGTCGCGTAGATACGCAGTATTTT
d_call: .; clone_size: .; j_call: TRBJ2-7; v_call: TRBV6-5; cdr3_aa: CASSYSPGWGQYF; cdr3_nt: TGTGCCAGCAGTTACTCGCCGGGATGGGGGCAGTACTTC
d_call: TRBD2; clone_size: .; j_call: TRBJ2-1; v_call: TRBV7-2; cdr3_aa: CASSFSGRTHNEQFF; cdr3_nt: TGTGCCAGCAGCTTTAGCGGGAGGACCCACAATGAGCAGTTCTTC
d_call: TRBD1; clone_size: .; j_call: TRBJ2-3; v_call: TRBV28; cdr3_aa: CASSHGTGTDTQYF; cdr3_nt: TGTGCCAGCAGCCACGGGACAGGCACAGATACGCAGTATTTT
d_call: .; clone_size: .; j_call: TRBJ2-1; v_call: TRBV28; cdr3_aa: CASSPYAGTSSYNEQFF; cdr3_nt: TGTGCCAGCAGCCCATACGCTGGGACAAGCTCCTACAATGAGCAGTTCTTC
d_call: TRBD2; clone_size: .; j_call: TRBJ2-7; v_call: TRBV11-2; cdr3_aa: CASSSHHSGRRDEQYF; cdr3_nt: TGTGCCAGCAGCTCTCACCATAGCGGGAGGCGGGACGAGCAGTACTTC
d_call: TRBD1; clone_size: .; j_call: TRBJ1-4; v_call: TRBV9; cdr3_aa: CASSGRQGGTNEKLFF; cdr3_nt: TGTGCCAGCAGCGGCCGACAGGGGGGAACTAATGAAAAACTGTTTTTT
d_call: .; clone_size: .; j_call: TRBJ2-5; v_call: TRBV7-8; cdr3_aa: CASNRVGGRETQYF; cdr3_nt: TGTGCCAGCAACCGGGTAGGGGGACGGGAGACCCAGTACTTC
d_call: TRBD1; clone_size: .; j_call: TRBJ1-5; v_call: TRBV6-1; cdr3_aa: CASSVRRGSEDQPQHF; cdr3_nt: TGTGCCAGCAGTGTGCGCAGGGGGTCGGAGGATCAGCCCCAGCATTTT
d_call: .; clone_size: .; j_call: TRBJ1-3; v_call: TRBV27; cdr3_aa: CASSATSRGALIYF; cdr3_nt: TGTGCCAGCAGTGCCACATCCAGGGGAGCACTCATATATTTT
d_call: .; clone_size: .; j_call: TRBJ1-4; v_call: TRBV28; cdr3_aa: CASSLTGTGVEKLFF; cdr3_nt: TGTGCCAGCAGCCTAACCGGAACGGGGGTGGAAAAACTGTTTTTT
d_call: .; clone_size: .; j_call: TRBJ2-1; v_call: TRBV27; cdr3_aa: CASSFSVNEQFF; cdr3_nt: TGTGCCAGCAGTTTCTCGGTCAATGAGCAGTTCTTC
d_call: .; clone_size: .; j_call: TRBJ2-7; v_call: TRBV7-2; cdr3_aa: CASSLGDYEQYF; cdr3_nt: TGTGCCAGCAGCTTAGGCGACTACGAGCAGTACTTC
d_call: TRBD2; clone_size: .; j_call: TRBJ2-7; v_call: TRBV6-1; cdr3_aa: CASSVGLAGRTYEQYF; cdr3_nt: TGTGCCAGCAGTGTGGGACTAGCGGGACGGACCTACGAGCAGTACTTC
d_call: TRBD2; clone_size: .; j_call: TRBJ2-1; v_call: TRBV3-1/TRBV3-2; cdr3_aa: CASSPDLTSGSWFF; cdr3_nt: TGTGCCAGCAGCCCCGACCTCACTAGCGGGAGCTGGTTCTTC
d_call: TRBD1; clone_size: once; j_call: TRBJ2-7; v_call: TRBV6-5; cdr3_aa: CASSRTGYEQYF; cdr3_nt: TGTGCCAGCAGTCGGACAGGCTACGAGCAGTACTTC
d_call: TRBD1; clone_size: .; j_call: TRBJ1-4; v_call: TRBV28; cdr3_aa: CASSPRDRGLKSEKLFF; cdr3_nt: TGTGCCAGCAGTCCCCGGGACAGGGGATTGAAGAGTGAAAAACTGTTTTTT
d_call: TRBD2; clone_size: .; j_call: TRBJ2-5; v_call: TRBV7-9; cdr3_aa: CASTTGTRQETQYF; cdr3_nt: TGTGCCAGCACCACCGGGACTAGACAAGAGACCCAGTACTTC
d_call: .; clone_size: .; j_call: TRBJ2-5; v_call: TRBV27; cdr3_aa: CASISARTGLGETQYF; cdr3_nt: TGTGCCAGCATTTCGGCAAGGACGGGACTGGGGGAGACCCAGTACTTC
d_call: TRBD1; clone_size: .; j_call: TRBJ1-6; v_call: TRBV10-3; cdr3_aa: CAIRVDRERGGALHF; cdr3_nt: TGTGCCATCAGGGTCGACAGGGAGCGAGGTGGAGCCCTCCACTTT
d_call: .; clone_size: .; j_call: TRBJ1-4; v_call: TRBV5-1; cdr3_aa: CASSLDGRDGEKLFF; cdr3_nt: TGCGCCAGCAGCTTGGATGGGAGAGACGGTGAAAAACTGTTTTTT
d_call: .; clone_size: .; j_call: TRBJ1-1; v_call: TRBV12-3/TRBV12-4; cdr3_aa: CASSLEQDTEAFF; cdr3_nt: TGTGCCAGCAGTTTAGAACAGGACACTGAAGCTTTCTTT
d_call: .; clone_size: few; j_call: TRBJ1-2; v_call: TRBV9; cdr3_aa: CASSGGGAPGSPYGYTF; cdr3_nt: TGTGCCAGCAGCGGAGGAGGGGCCCCAGGGAGCCCTTATGGCTACACCTTC